This is a list of T cell receptor beta chains from one sample in a study of T-cell reconstitution after alpha-beta-depleted transplantation in children. TCRdb independently ran MiXCR on the PCR reads; one entry per CDR3 protein. The table includes approximately 430,000 distinct CDR3 sequences, 15% to 20% detected once. Sequenced material: PBMCs, mostly from graft donor cells, taken 360 days after TCRalphabeta/CD19-depleted stem cell transplant. The source of these receptors is a boy less than two years old who had a stem cell transplant for Wiskott-Aldrich syndrome, so the T cells may come from the graft donor. CDR3s include the opening cysteine and the closing phenylalanine or tryptophan. D genes are given only for firm matches. Only part of the rows carry a size: once, few, many, or a class if the clone is expanded.

>TRBJ1-4|TRBV6-1|-|13|-
TGTGCCAGCAGTGACGACAATAATGAAAAACTGTTTTTT
CASSDDNNEKLFF
>TRBJ1-1|TRBV29-1|-|12|-
TGCAGCGTGGACCGACAGAACACTGAAGCTTTCTTT
CSVDRQNTEAFF
>TRBJ2-7|TRBV29-1|-|14|-
TGCAGCGTTGACGAGGCAGTGAGCTCCTACGAGCAGTACTTC
CSVDEAVSSYEQYF
>TRBJ2-5|TRBV12-3/TRBV12-4|-|13|few
TGTGCCAGCAGTTTCGGGGACCTAGCGACCCAGTACTTC
CASSFGDLATQYF
>TRBJ2-5|TRBV20-1|-|10|-
TGCAGTGCTTGGGGAGAGACCCAGTACTTC
CSAWGETQYF
>TRBJ1-5|TRBV12-3/TRBV12-4|TRBD1|16|few
TGTGCCAGCAGTCCCCGGACAGGGAAAGGCAATCAGCCCCAGCATTTT
CASSPRTGKGNQPQHF
>TRBJ2-7|TRBV29-1|TRBD1|12|-
TGCAGCGCCGGGACAGCCCTCTACGAGCAGTACTTC
CSAGTALYEQYF
>TRBJ2-5|TRBV11-2|TRBD2|18|few
TGTGCCAGCAGCCCAGAATGGAGACTAGCTGAGTACCAAGAGACCCAGTACTTC
CASSPEWRLAEYQETQYF
>TRBJ2-7|TRBV6-5|TRBD1|14|-
TGTGCCAGCACGTTGACAGGGGGGAAGTACGAGCAGTACTTC
CASTLTGGKYEQYF
>TRBJ2-5|TRBV7-6|TRBD1|14|few
TGTGCCAGCACCCCCACAGGGGAAGGGGAGACCCAGTACTTC
CASTPTGEGETQYF
>TRBJ1-1|TRBV2|TRBD1|15|-
TGTGCCAGCAGTGATCTGGGGACAGGGAACGATGAAGCTTTCTTT
CASSDLGTGNDEAFF
>TRBJ2-7|TRBV7-8|-|13|few
TGTGCCAGCAGCTTAGAGGTGGGGGCCGAGCAGTACTTC
CASSLEVGAEQYF
>TRBJ2-3|TRBV9|-|15|-
TGTGCCAGCAGCGTAGTCGACTATAGCACAGATACGCAGTATTTT
CASSVVDYSTDTQYF
>TRBJ1-2|TRBV7-9|TRBD1|16|many
TGTGCCAGCAGCCCGAGGTCCGCCGGACAGGGAAATGGCTACACCTTC
CASSPRSAGQGNGYTF
>TRBJ1-2|TRBV20-1|-|12|-
TGCAGTGCGGGAGTCTCTAACTATGGCTACACCTTC
CSAGVSNYGYTF
>TRBJ2-6|TRBV7-9|-|17|-
TGTGCCAGCAGCTTTCTTTTACACAGCTCTGGGGCCAACGTCCTGACTTTC
CASSFLLHSSGANVLTF
>TRBJ2-2|TRBV10-1|-|11|many
TGCGCCAGCAGGGAGGCCGGGGAGCTGTTTTTT
CASREAGELFF
>TRBJ2-2|TRBV6-5|-|12|few
TGTGCCAGCAGGAGGTCGGCCGGGGAGCTGTTTTTT
CASRRSAGELFF
>TRBJ2-1|TRBV6-1|-|14|few
TGTGCCAGCCGGGACTGGAGCTCCTACAATGAGCAGTTCTTC
CASRDWSSYNEQFF
>TRBJ2-5|TRBV5-1|-|15|-
TGCGCCAGCAGCTTGGGTGGGACTTGGGAAGAGACCCAGTACTTC
CASSLGGTWEETQYF
>TRBJ2-3|TRBV7-2|-|14|-
TGTGCCAGCAGCTTAGGACTGGGAGCCGATACGCAGTATTTT
CASSLGLGADTQYF
>TRBJ2-1|TRBV5-6|-|15|few
TGTGCCAGCAGGTGGGGGGCCGGGACCTACAATGAGCAGTTCTTC
CASRWGAGTYNEQFF
>TRBJ2-3|TRBV29-1|-|14|many
TGCAGCGTGGCCCAGACTAGTTGGCTTGATACGCAGTATTTT
CSVAQTSWLDTQYF
>TRBJ2-3|TRBV25-1|TRBD2|15|-
TGTGCCAGCAGTGTTAGCGGGAGGTTCACAGATACGCAGTATTTT
CASSVSGRFTDTQYF
>TRBJ1-5|TRBV24-1|TRBD1|14|few
TGTGCCACCAGTGAACAGGGGGCTAGTCAGCCCCAGCATTTT
CATSEQGASQPQHF
>TRBJ2-5|TRBV5-1|TRBD1|15|few
TGCGCCAGCGAACAGGGGGAATGGTACCAAGAGACCCAGTACTTC
CASEQGEWYQETQYF
>TRBJ2-7|TRBV5-1|TRBD2|14|-
TGCGCCAGCAGCTATTGGACTAGCGACTACGAGCAGTACTTC
CASSYWTSDYEQYF
>TRBJ2-5|TRBV28|-|14|-
TGTGCCACCAAGGACAGTTTTCCACAAGAGACCCAGTACTTC
CATKDSFPQETQYF
>TRBJ2-1|TRBV9|-|14|-
TGTGCCAGCAGCGTAAGTGGGATTTACAATGAGCAGTTCTTC
CASSVSGIYNEQFF
>TRBJ2-2|TRBV20-1|-|17|few
TGCAGTGCTAGAGGAATGACCGGACCCCTTAACACCGGGGAGCTGTTTTTT
CSARGMTGPLNTGELFF
>TRBJ2-1|TRBV5-6|-|12|few
TGTGCCAGCAGCTTCCCCGAAACTGAGCAGTTCTTC
CASSFPETEQFF
>TRBJ2-2|TRBV6-2/TRBV6-3|TRBD2|16|-
TGTGCCAGCAGCCAGGCTCTAGCGGGAATCACCGGGGAGCTGTTTTTT
CASSQALAGITGELFF
>TRBJ2-1|TRBV20-1|TRBD2|15|once
TGCAGTGCTAGAGCCGGGACTAGCGGTTACAATGAGCAGTTCTTC
CSARAGTSGYNEQFF
>TRBJ2-2|TRBV5-1|-|13|-
TGCGCCAGCAGCTTAATAGTGGCCGGGGAGCTGTTTTTT
CASSLIVAGELFF
>TRBJ2-2|TRBV2|-|16|-
TGTGCCAGCAGTGAAAATAGGAGGGCGAACACCGGGGAGCTGTTTTTT
CASSENRRANTGELFF
>TRBJ2-1|TRBV2|TRBD2|16|-
TGTGCCAGCAGTGGGGGGACTAGCGGGAGCTACAATGAGCAGTTCTTC
CASSGGTSGSYNEQFF
>TRBJ2-7|TRBV5-1|TRBD1|16|few
TGCGCCAGCAGCTTGGCCCTAAACAGGGGGATTTACGAGCAGTACTTC
CASSLALNRGIYEQYF
>TRBJ2-1|TRBV2|-|14|-
TGTGCCAGCAGTGTGTGGACTACCCCTAAGGAGCAGTTCTTC
CASSVWTTPKEQFF
>TRBJ1-1|TRBV3-1|TRBD1|12|few
TGTGCCAGCAGCCACGGACAGGCGGAAGCTTTCTTT
CASSHGQAEAFF
>TRBJ2-1|TRBV12-3/TRBV12-4|-|11|many
TGTGCCAGCGGAGGGTTCTATGAGCAGTTCTTC
CASGGFYEQFF
>TRBJ2-3|TRBV12-3/TRBV12-4|TRBD2|16|-
TGTGCCAGCAGTTTAGGTCGCGGGAGGGCCACAGATACGCAGTATTTT
CASSLGRGRATDTQYF
>TRBJ2-1|TRBV5-1|-|14|many
TGCGCCAGCAAGGGGACCAGCTCCTACAATGAGCAGTTCTTC
CASKGTSSYNEQFF
>TRBJ2-7|TRBV12-3/TRBV12-4|-|14|-
TGTGCCAGCAGTTTTACGGGACACTCCTACGAGCAGTACTTC
CASSFTGHSYEQYF
>TRBJ2-3|TRBV7-9|-|14|few
TGTGCCAGCATAGACAGCTTACACACAGATACGCAGTATTTT
CASIDSLHTDTQYF
>TRBJ2-7|TRBV27|-|16|few
TGTGCCAGCAGTTCACATAAGGCCGGGAGCTCCTACGAGCAGTACTTC
CASSSHKAGSSYEQYF
>TRBJ2-2|TRBV5-1|-|14|few
TGCGCCAGCAGCTTGAACAGGGTGACCGGGGAGCTGTTTTTT
CASSLNRVTGELFF
>TRBJ1-5|TRBV24-1|TRBD1|16|-
TGTGCCACCAGTGACCGCACCTGGACAGGGAACCAGCCCCAGCATTTT
CATSDRTWTGNQPQHF
>TRBJ2-4|TRBV12-3/TRBV12-4|TRBD1|17|-
TGTGCCAGCAGCGCAACGGGACAGGTACTAGCCAAAAACATTCAGTACTTC
CASSATGQVLAKNIQYF
>TRBJ2-7|TRBV2|TRBD2|17|-
TGTGCCAGCAGGACACATGCCCCACTAGCGGGACCTTACGAGCAGTACTTC
CASRTHAPLAGPYEQYF
>TRBJ1-4|TRBV28|-|18|few
TGTGCCAGCAGTCCCCAGGGGTGGGGGAAATCGGGGAATGAAAAACTGTTTTTT
CASSPQGWGKSGNEKLFF
>TRBJ2-3|TRBV29-1|-|17|-
TGCAGCGTTGAAGGTTCAGGGAGGGGGCTCGGGACAGATACGCAGTATTTT
CSVEGSGRGLGTDTQYF
>TRBJ1-1|TRBV20-1|TRBD1|17|-
TGCAGTGCTAGGGTTTTGGGACAGGGGGGGATGAACACTGAAGCTTTCTTT
CSARVLGQGGMNTEAFF
>TRBJ1-3|TRBV4-3|-|13|-
TGCGCCAGCAGCCAAGAGCCGGGAAACACCATATATTTT
CASSQEPGNTIYF
>TRBJ2-7|TRBV12-3/TRBV12-4|-|13|few
TGTGCCAGCAGTCCCGTTAGGGTGGACGAGCAGTACTTC
CASSPVRVDEQYF